These T cell receptor beta chains were read from a single sample in a study of cytomegalovirus exposure and HLA in healthy donors. Data came from immunoSEQ multiplex PCR; TCRdb stores just in-frame clones and leaves some out. The table includes about 200,000 clones, approximately 85% detected once. What was sequenced was PBMCs. The receptor source for this set is a woman aged 50 to 65 in good health and CMV-seropositive. Both conserved end residues are part of each CDR3. A D gene is named only where the DNA matches it firmly. Clone size is shown for a subset of rows, as once, few, many or a class of expanded clone.

cdr3_nt cdr3_aa d_call clone_size j_call v_call
TGTGCCAGTAGTATAGTTGGACAGGGGGCAGGAACCGGGGAGCTGTTTTTT CASSIVGQGAGTGELFF TRBD1 NA TRBJ2-2 TRBV19
TGTGCCAGCAGCGCAGGTGACCGGTATGGCTACACCTTC CASSAGDRYGYTF NA once TRBJ1-2 TRBV6-1
TGTGCCACGGGGGGGGGACCCTACGAGCAGTACTTC CATGGGPYEQYF TRBD2 few TRBJ2-7 TRBV10-3
TGTGCCAGCAGTAAGGGGACAGGGAATGGCTACACCTTC CASSKGTGNGYTF TRBD1 NA TRBJ1-2 TRBV6-5
TGTGCCAGCAGTGAGCCGAGTGAGCAGTTCTTC CASSEPSEQFF NA NA TRBJ2-1 TRBV6-1
TGTGCCAGTAGTAATCTCGGACAGGGATTGAGAGGCAATCAGCCCCAGCATTTT CASSNLGQGLRGNQPQHF TRBD1 NA TRBJ1-5 TRBV19
TGTGCCAGTAGTATAGGGGGGGAGAGGACTGAAGCTTTCTTT CASSIGGERTEAFF NA NA TRBJ1-1 TRBV19
TGTGCCAGCAGTGATGAGTATAATTCACCCCTCCACTTT CASSDEYNSPLHF NA NA TRBJ1-6 TRBV6-1
TGTGCCAGCAGCTTACTTATGGGTGAGGCCCAGTACTTC CASSLLMGEAQYF NA few TRBJ2-5 TRBV13
TGTGCCAGCAGCTCTGGGCAGAACTACGAGCAGTACTTC CASSSGQNYEQYF NA NA TRBJ2-7 TRBV7-9
TGTGCCAGCAGCCAAGGAGGGAGCCGAGGATTAGAAGAAAAACTGTTTTTT CASSQGGSRGLEEKLFF NA NA TRBJ1-4 TRBV4-2
TGTGCCAGCAGTGAAGGAGCAGGGGATGAGCAGTTCTTC CASSEGAGDEQFF NA NA TRBJ2-1 TRBV6-1
TGTGCCAGCAGCCGGTTGGCGGAGCGGAACACCGGGGAGCTGTTTTTT CASSRLAERNTGELFF NA NA TRBJ2-2 TRBV4-2
TGTGCCAGCAGTGTAGACAGGGGAAGGTACGAGCAGTACTTC CASSVDRGRYEQYF TRBD1 NA TRBJ2-7 TRBV25-1
TGCAGCGTTGAATCGAGGACACACACCGGGGAGCTGTTTTTT CSVESRTHTGELFF NA NA TRBJ2-2 TRBV29-1
TGCGCCAGCAGCCTACAAGGGGGGGCGGCCACCGGGGAGCTGTTTTTT CASSLQGGAATGELFF NA NA TRBJ2-2 TRBV4-1
TGTGCCAGCAGGGTTAGCACCGGGGAGCTGTTTTTT CASRVSTGELFF NA few TRBJ2-2 TRBV6-5
TGCGCCAGCAGCTTGGGTTCTAGCGGGAGGGCCGGTGAAGATACGCAGTATTTT CASSLGSSGRAGEDTQYF TRBD2 few TRBJ2-3 TRBV5-1
TGTGCCATCAGTGCGATGACTAGCGGGGGGGACAATGAGCAGTTCTTC CAISAMTSGGDNEQFF TRBD2 NA TRBJ2-1 TRBV10-3
TGCAGCGTTAGAACTAGCGGGGGATACAATGAGCAGTTCTTC CSVRTSGGYNEQFF TRBD2 NA TRBJ2-1 TRBV29-1
TGTGCCAGCAGAGCGACAGGGAGCTCCTACGAGCAGTACTTC CASRATGSSYEQYF TRBD1 few TRBJ2-7 TRBV28
TGTGCCAGCTCACCAGGGGACAGTAGGTTAAATTCACCCCTCCACTTT CASSPGDSRLNSPLHF TRBD1 NA TRBJ1-6 TRBV18
TGTGCCAGCAGCGCTACAGGGGGCACTGAAGCTTTCTTT CASSATGGTEAFF TRBD1 NA TRBJ1-1 TRBV7-9
TGTGCCAGCTCACATGCGCCAGGCCTCGGAACCGGGGAGCTGTTTTTT CASSHAPGLGTGELFF NA NA TRBJ2-2 TRBV18
TGTTCCAGCAGCCCCGGACAGACCAGTAATGAAAAACTGTTTTTT CSSSPGQTSNEKLFF NA once TRBJ1-4 TRBV7-9
TGTGCCAGCTCACGCGACGGACAGAACTACGAGCAGTACTTC CASSRDGQNYEQYF NA NA TRBJ2-7 TRBV18
TGCGCCAGCAGCTTGGAGTTCGGCGAGCAGTACTTC CASSLEFGEQYF NA NA TRBJ2-7 TRBV5-1
TGTGCCAGCAGTCCCCTTCGGGCGCAGTATTTT CASSPLRAQYF NA NA TRBJ2-3 TRBV2
TGTGCCAGCAGTTCGCTTGGGACAGTCCCAGATACGCAGTATTTT CASSSLGTVPDTQYF TRBD1 NA TRBJ2-3 TRBV28
TGTGCCAGCAGCTTCTTCGAGGACACTGAAGCTTTCTTT CASSFFEDTEAFF NA few TRBJ1-1 TRBV7-3
TGTGCCAGCAGTTATTCGGAAGAGACCCAGTACTTC CASSYSEETQYF NA once TRBJ2-5 TRBV6-6
TGTGCCAGCAGCTTAGTTGAGAAGAACACCGGGGAGCTGTTTTTT CASSLVEKNTGELFF NA NA TRBJ2-2 TRBV7-9
TGTGCCAGCTCAGGACGGCAGACTAGCCAAGGCGGGGAGCTGTTTTTT CASSGRQTSQGGELFF TRBD2 NA TRBJ2-2 TRBV18
TGTGCCAGCAGCTCCACGGGGACAGGGGGCTCCGGGGCCAACGGCCTGACTTTC CASSSTGTGGSGANGLTF TRBD1 NA TRBJ2-6 TRBV11-2
TGTGCCAGCAGGTCATCTAGCGGCTACGAGCAGTACTTC CASRSSSGYEQYF TRBD2 NA TRBJ2-7 TRBV6-5
TGTGCCAGCAGGACCTCCGGGACTGGCTCAGATACGCAGTATTTT CASRTSGTGSDTQYF NA once TRBJ2-3 TRBV7-2
TGTGCCAGCAGCCCAGGGGTGCTAGCGGGAGTATCGGGAGAGCAGTACTTC CASSPGVLAGVSGEQYF TRBD2 NA TRBJ2-7 TRBV11-2
TGCAGCGTTGAGAGGAGCACAGATACGCAGTATTTT CSVERSTDTQYF NA NA TRBJ2-3 TRBV29-1
TGTGCCAGCAGCCCATCTGGGCCTGCAGCCTACGAGCAGTACTTC CASSPSGPAAYEQYF NA few TRBJ2-7 TRBV6-5
TGTGCCAGCAGCTTGATAGGGACACCGAACACTGAAGCTTTCTTT CASSLIGTPNTEAFF NA NA TRBJ1-1 TRBV5-4